These T cell receptor beta chains were read from a single sample in a study of blood T cell repertoires in COVID-19. The protocol was immunoSEQ multiplex PCR, while the TCRdb copy is restricted to in-frame clones and leaves out a portion. The sample lists tens of thousands of clones; about 79% were seen once. Material for sequencing was peripheral blood. The source is an elderly man with COVID-19, enrolled during active disease. CDR3s include the opening cysteine and the closing phenylalanine or tryptophan. A D gene is named only where the DNA matches it firmly. Only part of the rows carry a size: once, few, many, or a class if the clone is expanded.

v_gene: TRBV28
j_gene: TRBJ1-6
abundance: -
d_gene: -
CDR3aa: CASRTGQISYNSPLHF
CDR3nt: TGTGCCAGCAGAACCGGACAGATCTCCTATAATTCACCCCTCCACTTT

v_gene: TRBV27
j_gene: TRBJ1-1
abundance: -
d_gene: TRBD1
CDR3aa: CASSPPDRVGGTEAFF
CDR3nt: TGTGCCAGCAGTCCACCGGACAGGGTTGGTGGCACTGAAGCTTTCTTT

v_gene: TRBV10-3
j_gene: TRBJ1-3
abundance: -
d_gene: TRBD1
CDR3aa: CAIRDPGQSNTIYF
CDR3nt: TGTGCCATCAGGGATCCGGGACAGTCAAACACCATATATTTT

v_gene: TRBV3-1/TRBV3-2
j_gene: TRBJ2-5
abundance: -
d_gene: TRBD1
CDR3aa: CASSRTGSETQYF
CDR3nt: TGTGCCAGCAGCCGGACAGGTAGCGAGACCCAGTACTTC

v_gene: TRBV5-1
j_gene: TRBJ2-5
abundance: -
d_gene: -
CDR3aa: CASSLEGEEVETQYF
CDR3nt: TGCGCCAGCAGCTTGGAGGGAGAGGAGGTCGAGACCCAGTACTTC

v_gene: TRBV4-2
j_gene: TRBJ2-7
abundance: few
d_gene: TRBD2
CDR3aa: CASSQDWPSGPYEQYF
CDR3nt: TGTGCCAGCAGCCAAGATTGGCCTAGCGGACCCTACGAGCAGTACTTC

v_gene: TRBV5-6
j_gene: TRBJ1-1
abundance: -
d_gene: -
CDR3aa: CASSLLGPNTEAFF
CDR3nt: TGTGCCAGCAGCTTGTTGGGCCCGAACACTGAAGCTTTCTTT

v_gene: TRBV7-2
j_gene: TRBJ1-2
abundance: -
d_gene: TRBD1
CDR3aa: CASSPMGQMYGYTF
CDR3nt: TGTGCCAGCAGCCCGATGGGACAGATGTATGGCTACACCTTC

v_gene: TRBV4-3
j_gene: TRBJ1-3
abundance: once
d_gene: TRBD1
CDR3aa: CASSQGDRSSGNTIYF
CDR3nt: TGCGCCAGCAGCCAAGGGGACAGGAGCTCTGGAAACACCATATATTTT

v_gene: TRBV7-8
j_gene: TRBJ2-6
abundance: -
d_gene: TRBD1
CDR3aa: CASSVDRAGANVLTF
CDR3nt: TGTGCCAGCAGCGTGGACAGGGCCGGGGCCAACGTCCTGACTTTC

v_gene: TRBV11-3
j_gene: TRBJ2-1
abundance: -
d_gene: TRBD2
CDR3aa: CASSAGTSGDGDEQFF
CDR3nt: TGTGCCAGCAGCGCTGGGACTAGTGGGGACGGGGATGAGCAGTTCTTC

v_gene: TRBV18
j_gene: TRBJ1-5
abundance: few
d_gene: -
CDR3aa: CASSPQAAGGNQPQHF
CDR3nt: TGTGCCAGCTCACCACAGGCAGCCGGAGGCAATCAGCCCCAGCATTTT

v_gene: TRBV28
j_gene: TRBJ2-3
abundance: -
d_gene: -
CDR3aa: CASSPSGGSTQYF
CDR3nt: TGTGCCAGCAGTCCCTCCGGAGGCTCTACGCAGTATTTT

v_gene: TRBV6-5
j_gene: TRBJ1-2
abundance: -
d_gene: -
CDR3aa: CASRPGGGGWRGYTF
CDR3nt: TGTGCCAGCAGGCCCGGGGGAGGGGGATGGAGGGGCTACACCTTC

v_gene: TRBV25-1
j_gene: TRBJ1-1
abundance: -
d_gene: -
CDR3aa: CASSDNSNTEAFF
CDR3nt: TGTGCCAGCAGTGATAACAGTAACACTGAAGCTTTCTTT

v_gene: TRBV7-2
j_gene: TRBJ1-6
abundance: -
d_gene: -
CDR3aa: CASSPVRTPLHF
CDR3nt: TGTGCCAGCAGCCCAGTCCGAACACCCCTCCACTTT